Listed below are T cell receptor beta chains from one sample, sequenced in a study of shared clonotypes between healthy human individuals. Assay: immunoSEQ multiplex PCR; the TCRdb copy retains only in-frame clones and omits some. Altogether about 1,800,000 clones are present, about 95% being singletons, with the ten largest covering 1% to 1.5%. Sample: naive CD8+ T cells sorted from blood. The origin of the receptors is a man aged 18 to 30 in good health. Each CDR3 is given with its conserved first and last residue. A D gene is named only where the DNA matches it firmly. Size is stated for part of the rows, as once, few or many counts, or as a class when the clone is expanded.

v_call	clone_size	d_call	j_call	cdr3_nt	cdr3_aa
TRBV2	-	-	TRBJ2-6	TGTGCCAGCCTGGATGCTGGGGCCAACGTCCTGACTTTC	CASLDAGANVLTF
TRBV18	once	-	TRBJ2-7	TGTGCCAGGCCGAGTGGTACTAGCAAACACGAGCAGTACTTC	CARPSGTSKHEQYF
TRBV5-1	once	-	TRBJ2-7	TGCGCCAGCAGCTTGGTAGGGGAGCGAAACGAGCAGTACTTC	CASSLVGERNEQYF
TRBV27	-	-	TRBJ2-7	TGTGCCAGCAGTTTATCCGACAGTCTCCACGAGCAGTACTTC	CASSLSDSLHEQYF
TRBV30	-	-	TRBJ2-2	TGTGCCTGGAGCACCACAGGGACCGGGGAGCTGTTTTTT	CAWSTTGTGELFF
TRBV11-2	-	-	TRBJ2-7	TGTGCCAGCAGCTCCCTGACCCCGAGGGACGAGCAGTACTTC	CASSSLTPRDEQYF
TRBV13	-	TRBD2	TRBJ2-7	TGTGCCAGCAGCTCCCTGAGCGGGAGTAGGGAGCAGTACTTC	CASSSLSGSREQYF
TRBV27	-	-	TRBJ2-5	TGTGCCAGCAGTCCCGGGGTAGCGGACTGGGAGACCCAGTACTTC	CASSPGVADWETQYF
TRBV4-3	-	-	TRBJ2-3	TGCGCCAGCAGCCAAGATTTGGACACAGATACGCAGTATTTT	CASSQDLDTDTQYF
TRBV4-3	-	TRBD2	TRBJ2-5	TGCGCCAGCAGCCAAGAAATAGCGGGAGGGCAAGAGACCCAGTACTTC	CASSQEIAGGQETQYF
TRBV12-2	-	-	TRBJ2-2	TGTGCAAGTCGCTCGAGGACAGGGGGTGGGACCGGGGAGCTGTTTTTT	CASRSRTGGGTGELFF
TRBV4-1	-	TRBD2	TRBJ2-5	TGCGCCAGCAGCCACGCCGGACTAGCGGTGATGGAGACCCAGTACTTC	CASSHAGLAVMETQYF
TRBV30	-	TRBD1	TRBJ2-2	TGTGCCTGGAGTCCCGACAGGGTAGCCGGGGAGCTGTTTTTT	CAWSPDRVAGELFF
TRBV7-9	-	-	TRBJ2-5	TGTGCCAGCAGCCAAGCCTTGGGGGAGACCCAGTACTTC	CASSQALGETQYF
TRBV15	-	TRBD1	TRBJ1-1	TGTGCCACCAGCGCGGGGACAGGGTTTGAAGCTTTCTTT	CATSAGTGFEAFF
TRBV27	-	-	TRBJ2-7	TGTGCCAGCAAGTCACTAGCAAAAACCTACGAGCAGTACTTC	CASKSLAKTYEQYF
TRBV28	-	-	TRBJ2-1	TGTGCCAGCAGACCCAACAATGACGATGAGCAGTTCTTC	CASRPNNDDEQFF
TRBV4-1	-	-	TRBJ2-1	TGCGCCAGCAGCCAAAGAGCGGGTTACTATAGCGGCAATGAGCAGTTCTTC	CASSQRAGYYSGNEQFF
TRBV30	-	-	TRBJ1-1	TGTGCCTGGAGTGTCTGGGGGGAGGACACTGAAGCTTTCTTT	CAWSVWGEDTEAFF
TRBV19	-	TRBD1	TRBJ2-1	TGTGCCAGTAGTATAGTGGCAGGGGGCCTCAATGAGCAGTTCTTC	CASSIVAGGLNEQFF
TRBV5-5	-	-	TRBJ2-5	TGTGCCAGCAGCTTGGCCGACGGGTGGCAAGAGACCCAGTACTTC	CASSLADGWQETQYF
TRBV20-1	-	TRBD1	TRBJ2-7	TGCAGTGCTAGCGGACAGGGGTTTCCGTACTTC	CSASGQGFPYF
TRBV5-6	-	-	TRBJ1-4	TGTGCCAGCAGCCAGGGTATAGGGGAAAAACTGTTTTTT	CASSQGIGEKLFF
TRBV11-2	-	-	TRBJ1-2	TGTGCCAGCAGCCGCGGTACCTATGGCTACACCTTC	CASSRGTYGYTF
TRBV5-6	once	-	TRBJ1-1	TGTGCCAGCAGCTCGGGGGGGTTCGGAGCTTTCTTT	CASSSGGFGAFF
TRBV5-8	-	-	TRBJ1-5	TGTGCCAGCAGCTTGGCGCCCTATAGCAATCAGCCCCAGCATTTT	CASSLAPYSNQPQHF
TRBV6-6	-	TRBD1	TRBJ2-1	TGTGCCAGCAGTTACGGACAGGGACGGTACAATGAGCAGTTCTTC	CASSYGQGRYNEQFF
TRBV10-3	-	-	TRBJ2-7	TGTGCCATCAGTGAGTCGATAGAGGAACGGAACGAGCAGTACTTC	CAISESIEERNEQYF
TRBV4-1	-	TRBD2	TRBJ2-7	TGCGCCAGCAGCCAAGAACCCCAGCGGGGCTACGAGCAGTACTTC	CASSQEPQRGYEQYF
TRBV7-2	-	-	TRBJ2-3	TGTGCCAGCAGCTTAGAACGGTGGACAGATACGCAGTATTTT	CASSLERWTDTQYF
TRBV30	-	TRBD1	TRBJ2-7	TGTGCCTGGAGTGTGGGGACAGGTTCGTACGAGCAGTACTTC	CAWSVGTGSYEQYF
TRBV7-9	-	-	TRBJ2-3	TGTGCCAGCAGCTTAGTGGCTAGTTCTAGCACAGATACGCAGTATTTT	CASSLVASSSTDTQYF
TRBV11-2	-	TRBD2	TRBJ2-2	TGTGCCAGCAGCCCAAACATGGGAGGGCTCGGAATCGCCGGGGAGCTGTTTTTT	CASSPNMGGLGIAGELFF
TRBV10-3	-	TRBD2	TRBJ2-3	TGTGCCATCGAGGCGGGAGGGATAGATACGCAGTATTTT	CAIEAGGIDTQYF
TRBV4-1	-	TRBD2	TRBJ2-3	TGCGCCAGCAGCCGCTTCCTAGCGGGGGGGACAGATACGCAGTATTTT	CASSRFLAGGTDTQYF
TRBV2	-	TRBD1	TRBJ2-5	TGTGCCAGCAGTGATGGGTGGACAGGGTACCAAGAGACCCAGTACTTC	CASSDGWTGYQETQYF